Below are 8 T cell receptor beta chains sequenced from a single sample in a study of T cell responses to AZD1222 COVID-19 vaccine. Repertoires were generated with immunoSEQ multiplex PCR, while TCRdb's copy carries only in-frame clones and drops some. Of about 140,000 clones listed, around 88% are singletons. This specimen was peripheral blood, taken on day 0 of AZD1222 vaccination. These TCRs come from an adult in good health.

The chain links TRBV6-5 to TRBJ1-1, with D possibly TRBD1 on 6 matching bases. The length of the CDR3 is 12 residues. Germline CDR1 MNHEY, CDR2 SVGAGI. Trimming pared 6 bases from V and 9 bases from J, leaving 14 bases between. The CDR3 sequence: CASSPGQRKAFF. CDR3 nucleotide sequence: TGTGCCAGCAGCCCGGGACAACGGAAAGCTTTCTTT.

CDR3 DNA: TGTGCCAGCTCTCTAGCGGGGCAGAAACAAGAGACCCAGTACTTC. This translates into CASSLAGQKQETQYF. The V call is TRBV2, the J call TRBJ2-5, with 9 bases matching TRBD2. V was pared by 8 bases and J by 2 bases, with 9 bases of the junction left unmatched. Looked up from germline, CDR1 is SNHLY and CDR2 is FYNNEI. The CDR3 runs 15 residues.

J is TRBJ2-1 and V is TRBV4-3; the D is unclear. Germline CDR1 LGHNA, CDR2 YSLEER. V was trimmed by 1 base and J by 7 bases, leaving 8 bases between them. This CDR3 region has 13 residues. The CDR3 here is CASSQGPENEQFF. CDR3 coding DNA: TGCGCCAGCAGCCAAGGCCCCGAGAATGAGCAGTTCTTC.

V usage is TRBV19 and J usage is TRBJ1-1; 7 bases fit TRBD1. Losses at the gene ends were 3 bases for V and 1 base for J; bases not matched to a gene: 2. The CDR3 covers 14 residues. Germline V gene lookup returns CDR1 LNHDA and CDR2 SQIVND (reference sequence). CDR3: CASSMGQSNTEAFF. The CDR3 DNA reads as TGTGCCAGTAGTATGGGACAGTCGAACACTGAAGCTTTCTTT.

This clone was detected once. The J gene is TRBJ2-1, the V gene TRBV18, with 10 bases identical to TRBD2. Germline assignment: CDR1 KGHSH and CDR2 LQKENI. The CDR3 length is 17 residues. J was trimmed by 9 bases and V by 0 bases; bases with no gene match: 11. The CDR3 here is CASSPPEARLAGGEQFF. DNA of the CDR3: TGTGCCAGCTCACCACCAGAGGCACGGTTAGCGGGAGGTGAGCAGTTCTTC.

The CDR3: CASSLGFGGASTDTQYF. The CDR3, as DNA: TGTGCCAGCAGCTTAGGATTTGGGGGGGCTAGCACAGATACGCAGTATTTT. V is TRBV11-2 and J is TRBJ2-3; a weak D match, TRBD2 (7 bases). Trimming left V 1 base short and J 0 bases short, with 14 bases between. Per germline, CDR1 SGHAT and CDR2 FQNNGV. There are 17 residues in the CDR3.

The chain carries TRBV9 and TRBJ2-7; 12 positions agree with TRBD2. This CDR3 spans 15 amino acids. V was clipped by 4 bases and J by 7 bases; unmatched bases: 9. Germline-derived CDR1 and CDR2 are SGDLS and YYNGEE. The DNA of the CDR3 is TGTGCCAGCAGCCCTGGACTAGCGGGGAGCGGGGAGCAGTACTTC. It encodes CASSPGLAGSGEQYF.

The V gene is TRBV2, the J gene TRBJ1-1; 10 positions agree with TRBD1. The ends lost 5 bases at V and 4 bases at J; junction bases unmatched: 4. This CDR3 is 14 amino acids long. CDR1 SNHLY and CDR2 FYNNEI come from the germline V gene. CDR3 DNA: TGTGCCAGCAGTTCGACAGGGGGCGTCACTGAAGCTTTCTTT. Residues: CASSSTGGVTEAFF.